Presented here are 5 T cell receptor beta chains from one specimen sequenced in a study of blood T cell repertoires in COVID-19. TCRdb keeps only in-frame clones here, not all; method: immunoSEQ multiplex PCR. Of roughly 40,000 clones listed, around 83% are singletons. The sample comprised peripheral blood. These receptors were obtained from a man aged 50 to 60 in a cohort sampled during active COVID-19.

This rearrangement joins TRBV9 to TRBJ2-1; no definite D call. The CDR3 runs to 15 residues. With 4 bases removed from V and 8 bases from J, the gap between germline ends came to 19 bases. Germline V gene data show CDR1 as SGDLS and CDR2 as YYNGEE. CDR3 loop: CASSPRFDLEDEQFF. For the CDR3, the DNA is TGTGCCAGCAGCCCACGATTTGACCTCGAGGATGAGCAGTTCTTC.

This clone was observed once. This chain uses TRBV19 with TRBJ1-1, with TRBD1 as a possible D gene (5 bases). The CDR3 totals 15 residues. Deletions cut 5 bases from V and 2 bases from J, with 15 bases between. CDR1 and CDR2 from the germline V gene are LNHDA and SQIVND (reference sequence). DNA for the CDR3: TGTGCCAGTAGTCAGGGTTTCGCAGCCAACACTGAAGCTTTCTTT. The encoded protein is CASSQGFAANTEAFF.

This chain uses TRBV14 with TRBJ2-1, with 13 bases lining up with TRBD2. Germline V CDR1 and CDR2: SGHDN, FVKESK. Unmatched junction bases numbered 10, after V lost 4 bases and J lost 7 bases. The CDR3 is 17 residues long. The CDR3 protein is CASSRTSGSNTLNEQFF. The CDR3 nucleotides are TGTGCCAGCAGCCGGACTAGCGGGAGTAATACATTGAATGAGCAGTTCTTC.

The chain recombines TRBV7-2 with TRBJ2-5; 9 positions match TRBD1. This CDR3 contains 13 residues. V gave up 6 bases and J gave up 5 bases; unmatched junction bases: 4. Per the germline V gene, CDR1 is SGHTA and CDR2 is FQGNSA. CDR3 residues: CASRADRGETQYF. CDR3 in DNA: TGTGCCAGCAGGGCTGACAGGGGGGAGACCCAGTACTTC.

The V call is TRBV11-2, the J call TRBJ2-3; a possible D gene is TRBD2 (6 bases). The ends were cut back, 5 bases at V and 0 bases at J, with 21 bases in the middle. Germline CDR1 reads SGHAT; CDR2 reads FQNNGV. This CDR3 is 18 amino acids long. The CDR3 protein is CASSQNSPGVTSTDTQYF. The CDR3 bases are TGTGCCAGCAGCCAGAACTCCCCGGGGGTTACTAGCACAGATACGCAGTATTTT.